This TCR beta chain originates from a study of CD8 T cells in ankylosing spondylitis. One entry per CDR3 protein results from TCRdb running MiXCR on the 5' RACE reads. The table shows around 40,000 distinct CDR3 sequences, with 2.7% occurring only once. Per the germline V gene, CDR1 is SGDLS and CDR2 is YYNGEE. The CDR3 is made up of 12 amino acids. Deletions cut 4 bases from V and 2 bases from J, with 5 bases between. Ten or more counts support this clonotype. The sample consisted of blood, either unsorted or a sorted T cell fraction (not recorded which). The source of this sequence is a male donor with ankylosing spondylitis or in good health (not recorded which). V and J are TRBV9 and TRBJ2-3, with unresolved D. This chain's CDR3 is CASSRYTDTQYF. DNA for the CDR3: TGTGCCAGCAGCCGCTACACAGATACGCAGTATTTT. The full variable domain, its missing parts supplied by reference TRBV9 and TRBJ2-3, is DSGVTQTPKHLITATGQRVTLRCSPRSGDLSVYWYQQSLDQGLQFLIQYYNGEERAKGNILERFSAQQFPDLHSELNLSSLELGDSALYFCASSRYTDTQYFGPGTRLTVL.